The rows below give T cell receptor beta chains drawn from one sample of a study of T cell responses to AZD1222 COVID-19 vaccine. Generated by immunoSEQ multiplex PCR, the TCRdb table keeps only in-frame clones and is missing some. The data hold about 120,000 clones, with around nine tenths observed a single time. Sequenced here: peripheral blood, sampled on day 0 of AZD1222 vaccination. The receptors stem from an adult in good health. Both conserved end residues are part of each CDR3. Fields, in order: D gene, V gene, CDR3 protein. The D gene is left open where the match is weak.

>.|TRBV5-5
CASSLAPDSNQPQHF
>.|TRBV9
CASSVGRGGLYEQYF
>TRBD1|TRBV30
CAWSRQGTLDGYTF
>TRBD2|TRBV5-6
CASSPGLAIETQYF
>.|TRBV6-5
CASRVGQAGGDTQYF
>.|TRBV7-9
CASSTRRTDDNYGYTF
>.|TRBV5-1
CASSFDSATNEKLFF
>TRBD1|TRBV9
CASSVDRGTEAFF
>.|TRBV5-4
CASSLRGGDGSGANVLTF
>TRBD1|TRBV29-1
CSDRTGISYNEQFF
>TRBD2|TRBV7-3
CASSSTSGVNEQFF
>.|TRBV3-1/TRBV3-2
CASSLAGGLNTEAFF
>TRBD1|TRBV7-3
CASSTGGTEAFF
>TRBD1|TRBV27
CASSLSGTGGETQYF
>.|TRBV7-9
CASSPTWTGELFF
>.|TRBV7-2
CASSGQANYGYTF
>.|TRBV14
CASSQDSGGGETQYF
>.|TRBV19
CASTKVGNTIYF
>.|TRBV27
CASSKGGMGTEAFF
>.|TRBV24-1
CATSDSNRPGELFF
>TRBD1|TRBV7-9
CASSARQGMRTNEKLFF
>.|TRBV7-6
CASSPLGGVGYNEQFF
>.|TRBV7-6
CASSREIGRGQPQHF
>.|TRBV2
CASSEVPGYTQYF
>.|TRBV3-1/TRBV3-2
CASSRNSQPQHF
>.|TRBV19
CASSSGPRAKNIQYF
>TRBD1|TRBV28
CASGNRGRGYGYTF
>TRBD2|TRBV7-8
CASSSSRYGGRAGLGTDTQYF
>.|TRBV7-9
CASSTIHGGVGYTF
>.|TRBV28
CASSLTSGSYNEQFF
>.|TRBV30
CAKGGNNEKLFF
>.|TRBV27
CASSLKQGNTEAFF
>TRBD1|TRBV12-5
CASAPGQITGELFF
>TRBD2|TRBV7-9
CASSRGEGYEQYF
>TRBD1|TRBV24-1
CATSEGPGQVACSYNSPLHF
>TRBD2|TRBV19
CASSTATSELSYEQYF
>.|TRBV5-1
CASSLSPGDTEAFF
>.|TRBV29-1
CSVRLMVRQVRTEAFF
>TRBD2|TRBV7-2
CASSLQLTSGGSTDTQYF
>.|TRBV5-1
CASRSATGANTEAFF
>TRBD1|TRBV5-1
CASSEQGETQYF
>.|TRBV19
CASTQISGNTIYF
>.|TRBV5-6
CASTRRGLSNEKLFF
>.|TRBV27
CASRQRAKNIQYF
>TRBD1|TRBV7-9
CASSLDRGYTEAFF
>.|TRBV27
CASSQRSPETQYF
>TRBD1|TRBV10-2
CASSEGTGFEAFF
>TRBD2|TRBV15
CATSRRPGLAGERSYNEQFF
>.|TRBV30
CAWRGGGLTEAFF
>TRBD1|TRBV5-6
CASSPGTAKANYGYTF
>.|TRBV24-1
CATSDNNGWRFGYTF
>TRBD1|TRBV7-9
CASSLNTGVPGELFF
>.|TRBV7-9
CASSSQGILYEQYF
>.|TRBV7-8
CASSLGYQPQHF
>.|TRBV28
CASSPPRLSYTF